This T cell receptor beta chain was retrieved from a study of cytomegalovirus exposure and HLA in healthy donors. Study findings and constraints: Overall, roughly 150 TCR beta chains were annotated as cytomegalovirus-associated. Analysis was carried out at a later point, and it linked a missense DCLRE1C variant to TCR beta V- and J-gene trimming. Presence/absence analyses assumed roughly uniform sequencing depth across donors.

A multiplex PCR was run with 60 Vbeta primers and 13 Jbeta primers. Method: immunoSEQ multiplex PCR; TCRdb's copy keeps in-frame clones and lacks some. This table has 150,000 to 200,000 clones, 82% appearing once. Points on this clone: Its antigen is currently unknown.

The clonotype comes from a male donor in good health and CMV-seropositive. Sequencing was done on a sample of PBMCs.

DNA for the CDR3: TGTGCCAGCTCCGGGAGGACGATCACTCAGGGGACGGATGGCTACACCTTC. Protein sequence: CASSGRTITQGTDGYTF. The chain combines TRBV18 with TRBJ1-2; weak D call: TRBD1 (6 bases). The CDR3 loop spans 17 amino acids. V dropped 6 bases and J dropped 6 bases, with 26 bases sitting between them. CDR1 KGHSH and CDR2 LQKENI come from the germline V gene.